This is a list of T cell receptor beta chains from one sample in a study of T cells in Graves' hyperthyroidism and ophthalmopathy. Via MiXCR, TCRdb re-called the multiplex PCR reads, giving one row per CDR3 protein. The sample records approximately 530,000 distinct CDR3 sequences, about 20% being singletons. Source material: blood. These receptors were obtained from a man in his forties or fifties with Graves' ophthalmopathy. CDR3s include the opening cysteine and the closing phenylalanine or tryptophan. The D gene is left open where the match is weak. Clone sizes are given selectively: once, few, many, or a class where the clone is expanded.

clone_size	v_call	d_call	j_call	cdr3_nt	cdr3_aa
many	TRBV29-1	.	TRBJ1-1	TGCAGCGCTGGGACACCTAACACTGAAGCTTTCTTT	CSAGTPNTEAFF
.	TRBV7-2	.	TRBJ1-5	TGTGCCAGCAGTGTACGGCGGTATAGCAATCAGCCCCAGCATTTT	CASSVRRYSNQPQHF
.	TRBV11-2	TRBD1	TRBJ1-3	TGTGCCAGCAGTCTTACAGGGGGCGAAAACACCATATATTTT	CASSLTGGENTIYF
many	TRBV30	.	TRBJ2-7	TGTGCCTGGAGCGTACCTCCGCACTCCTACGAGCAGTACTTC	CAWSVPPHSYEQYF
many	TRBV28	.	TRBJ1-5	TGTGCCAGCAGTTTATCGGGGAGCAATCAGCCCCAGCATTTT	CASSLSGSNQPQHF
many	TRBV6-6	.	TRBJ2-7	TGTGCCAGCAGTTACTCGTCCGAAGGGTATACAACCTACGAGCAGTACTTC	CASSYSSEGYTTYEQYF
many	TRBV7-3	.	TRBJ2-7	TGTGCCAGCAGCTTAATTGGCGCCGGCAGCGGACCCTACGAGCAGTACTTC	CASSLIGAGSGPYEQYF
.	TRBV13	.	TRBJ2-5	TGTGCCAGCAGCTTTGACGGGGCAGGAGAGACCCAGTACTTC	CASSFDGAGETQYF
.	TRBV3-1	.	TRBJ2-2	TGTGCCAGCAGCCCCTTTAGTGCCGGGGAGCTGTTTTTT	CASSPFSAGELFF
few	TRBV10-3	.	TRBJ2-7	TGTGCCATCAATCCCGCGGGGGCTAACTCCTACGAGCAGTACTTC	CAINPAGANSYEQYF
.	TRBV12-3/TRBV12-4	.	TRBJ1-5	TGTGCCAGCAAGGTTCAGCCCCAGCATTTT	CASKVQPQHF
few	TRBV27	TRBD1	TRBJ1-2	TGTGCCAGCAGTTCCTCGGGACAGGGTATTAGGGGCTACACCTTC	CASSSSGQGIRGYTF
many	TRBV28	.	TRBJ2-1	TGTGCCAGCAGCCCGTCCCGCCCTTCCTACAATGAGCAGTTCTTC	CASSPSRPSYNEQFF
few	TRBV3-1	.	TRBJ2-2	TGTGCCAGCGCTAGACAGGTGAACACCGGGGAGCTGTTTTTT	CASARQVNTGELFF
.	TRBV7-6	.	TRBJ2-5	TGTGCTAGCAGCTTAGGCCAGAGAGCAGGACAAGAGACCCAGTACTTC	CASSLGQRAGQETQYF
few	TRBV5-4	.	TRBJ1-1	TGTGCCAGCAGCTTGGGGATAGGGTACACTGAAGCTTTCTTT	CASSLGIGYTEAFF
many	TRBV3-1	TRBD1	TRBJ2-2	TGTGCCAGCCGGACAGGTGGCAACACCGGGGAGCTGTTTTTT	CASRTGGNTGELFF
.	TRBV6-2/TRBV6-3	.	TRBJ2-4	TGTGCCAGCAGGGTAGGGATGGACATTCAGTACTTC	CASRVGMDIQYF
.	TRBV20-1	TRBD2	TRBJ2-5	TGCAGTGCGTATCTAGCGGGAGGGCCAAAGACCCAGTACTTC	CSAYLAGGPKTQYF
many	TRBV7-2	TRBD2	TRBJ2-1	TGTGCCAGCAGCTCCGGACTAGCCTCCAATGAGCAGTTCTTC	CASSSGLASNEQFF
.	TRBV24-1	.	TRBJ2-2	TGTGCCACCAGTCTAGCAAGAACCGGGGAGCTGTTTTTT	CATSLARTGELFF
.	TRBV27	.	TRBJ2-3	TGTGCCAGCAGTTTCGGTAATACGCAGTATTTT	CASSFGNTQYF
.	TRBV19	TRBD2	TRBJ2-1	TGTGCCAGTACTGGGACTAGCGGGTACTACAATGAGCAGTTCTTC	CASTGTSGYYNEQFF
few	TRBV7-8	.	TRBJ2-1	TGTGCCAGCAGCCCGCGACGGGCGGGGAGGGGGTACAATGAGCAGTTCTTC	CASSPRRAGRGYNEQFF
.	TRBV5-1	.	TRBJ2-2	TGCGCCAGCAGCCGACAGGTTAACACCGGGGAGCTGTTTTTT	CASSRQVNTGELFF
many	TRBV2	.	TRBJ2-1	TGTGCCAGCAGTGACAGCTCCTACAATGAGCAGTTCTTC	CASSDSSYNEQFF
many	TRBV6-1	TRBD2	TRBJ2-2	TGTGCCAGCAGCCCACATACTAGCGGGAGGGGGGCCGGGGAGCTGTTTTTT	CASSPHTSGRGAGELFF
.	TRBV7-9	.	TRBJ2-7	TGTGCCAGCAGCTTAGTAACAGGCTTAACCTACGAGCAGTACTTC	CASSLVTGLTYEQYF
many	TRBV3-1	.	TRBJ2-7	TGTGCCAGCAGCCAAGGTCTGGGAGGAACCTACGAGCAGTACTTC	CASSQGLGGTYEQYF
.	TRBV20-1	TRBD1	TRBJ1-2	TGCAGTGCTAGAGAATTGCAGGGGGCTTTTGGCTACACCTTC	CSARELQGAFGYTF
few	TRBV11-3	TRBD1	TRBJ2-6	TGTGCCAGCAGCTTAGGGACAGGGACTGGGGCCAACGTCCTGACTTTC	CASSLGTGTGANVLTF
few	TRBV29-1	.	TRBJ2-7	TGCAGCGTTGAGCACAGGGACTCCTACGAGCAGTACTTC	CSVEHRDSYEQYF
.	TRBV7-2	TRBD2	TRBJ2-7	TGTGCCAGCAGCCGTACTAGCGGTCTAGAGTACGAGCAGTACTTC	CASSRTSGLEYEQYF